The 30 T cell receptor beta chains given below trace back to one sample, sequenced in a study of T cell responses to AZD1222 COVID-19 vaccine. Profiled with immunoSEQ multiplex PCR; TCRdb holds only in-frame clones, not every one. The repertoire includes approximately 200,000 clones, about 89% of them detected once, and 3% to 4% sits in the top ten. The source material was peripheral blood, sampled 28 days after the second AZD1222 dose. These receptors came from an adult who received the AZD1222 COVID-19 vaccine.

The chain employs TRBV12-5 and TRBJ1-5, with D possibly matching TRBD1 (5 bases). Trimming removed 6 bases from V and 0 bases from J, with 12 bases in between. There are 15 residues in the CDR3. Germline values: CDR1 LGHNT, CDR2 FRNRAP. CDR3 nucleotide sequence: TGTGCTAGTGGGGACGGGGGGGTTAGCAATCAGCCCCAGCATTTT. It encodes CASGDGGVSNQPQHF.

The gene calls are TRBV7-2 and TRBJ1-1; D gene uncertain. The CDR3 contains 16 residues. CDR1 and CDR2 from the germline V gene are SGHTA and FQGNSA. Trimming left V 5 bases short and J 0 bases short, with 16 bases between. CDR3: CASSPKEVWVNTEAFF. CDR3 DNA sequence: TGTGCCAGCAGCCCGAAGGAGGTCTGGGTGAACACTGAAGCTTTCTTT.

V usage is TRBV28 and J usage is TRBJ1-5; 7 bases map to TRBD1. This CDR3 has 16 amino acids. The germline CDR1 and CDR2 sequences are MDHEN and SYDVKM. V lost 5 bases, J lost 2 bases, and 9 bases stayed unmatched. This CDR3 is CASSPNHRGGNQPQHF. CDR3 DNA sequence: TGTGCCAGCAGTCCTAATCACAGGGGTGGCAATCAGCCCCAGCATTTT.

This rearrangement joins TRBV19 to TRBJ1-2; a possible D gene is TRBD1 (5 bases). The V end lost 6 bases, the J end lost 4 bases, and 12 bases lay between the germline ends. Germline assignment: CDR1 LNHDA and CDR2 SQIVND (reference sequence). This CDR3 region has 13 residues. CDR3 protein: CASSTRRAYGYTF. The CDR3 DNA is TGTGCCAGTAGCACCCGCAGGGCCTATGGCTACACCTTC.

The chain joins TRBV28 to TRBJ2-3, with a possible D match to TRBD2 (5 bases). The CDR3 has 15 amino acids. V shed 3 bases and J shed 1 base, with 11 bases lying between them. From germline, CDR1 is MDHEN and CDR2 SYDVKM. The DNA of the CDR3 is TGTGCCAGCAGTTTTACTAGGTCTCGCACAGATACGCAGTATTTT. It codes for CASSFTRSRTDTQYF.

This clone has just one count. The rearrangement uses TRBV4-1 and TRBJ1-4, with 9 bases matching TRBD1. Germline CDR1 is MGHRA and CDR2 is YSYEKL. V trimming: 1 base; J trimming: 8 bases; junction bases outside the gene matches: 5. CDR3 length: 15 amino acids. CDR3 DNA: TGCGCCAGCAGCCAAGCCGGGACAGGGCAGGAAAAACTGTTTTTT. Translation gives CASSQAGTGQEKLFF.

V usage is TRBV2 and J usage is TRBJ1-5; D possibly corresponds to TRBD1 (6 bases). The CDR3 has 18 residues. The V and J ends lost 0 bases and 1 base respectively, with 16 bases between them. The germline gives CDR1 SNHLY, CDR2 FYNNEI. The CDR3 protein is CASSEAGARAVSNQPQHF. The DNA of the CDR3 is TGTGCCAGCAGTGAAGCGGGGGCCAGGGCCGTAAGCAATCAGCCCCAGCATTTT.

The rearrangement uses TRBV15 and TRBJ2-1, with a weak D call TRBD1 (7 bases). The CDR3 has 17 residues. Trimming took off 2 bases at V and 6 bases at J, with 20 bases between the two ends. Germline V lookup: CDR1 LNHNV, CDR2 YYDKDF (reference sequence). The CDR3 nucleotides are TGTGCCACCAGCAGACACCAGGGGGGAGAAAGAGGCAATGAGCAGTTCTTC. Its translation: CATSRHQGGERGNEQFF.

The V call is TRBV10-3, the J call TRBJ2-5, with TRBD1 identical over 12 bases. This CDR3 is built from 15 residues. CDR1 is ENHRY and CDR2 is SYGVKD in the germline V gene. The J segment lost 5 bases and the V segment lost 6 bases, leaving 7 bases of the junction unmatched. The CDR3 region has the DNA TGTGCCATCAGCGCCGGGACAGGGGGCCGGGAGACCCAGTACTTC. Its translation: CAISAGTGGRETQYF.

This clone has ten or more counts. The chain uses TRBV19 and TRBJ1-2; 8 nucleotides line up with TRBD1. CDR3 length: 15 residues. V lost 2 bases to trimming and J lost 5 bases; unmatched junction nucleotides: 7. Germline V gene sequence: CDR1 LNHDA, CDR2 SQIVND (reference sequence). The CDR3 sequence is CASSIMGTGGYGYTF. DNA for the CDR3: TGTGCCAGTAGTATAATGGGAACAGGGGGGTATGGCTACACCTTC.

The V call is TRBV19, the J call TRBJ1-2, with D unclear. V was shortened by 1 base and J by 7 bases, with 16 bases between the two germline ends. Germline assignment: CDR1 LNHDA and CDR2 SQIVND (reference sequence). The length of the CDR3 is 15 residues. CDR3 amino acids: CASSIGAIEPPGYTF. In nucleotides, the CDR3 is TGTGCCAGTAGTATAGGGGCGATCGAACCCCCTGGCTACACCTTC. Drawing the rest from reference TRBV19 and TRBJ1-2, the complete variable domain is DGGITQSPKYLFRKEGQNVTLSCEQNLNHDAMYWYRQDPGQGLRLIYYSQIVNDFQKGDIAEGYSVSREKKESFPLTVTSAQKNPTAFYLCASSIGAIEPPGYTFGSGTRLTVV.

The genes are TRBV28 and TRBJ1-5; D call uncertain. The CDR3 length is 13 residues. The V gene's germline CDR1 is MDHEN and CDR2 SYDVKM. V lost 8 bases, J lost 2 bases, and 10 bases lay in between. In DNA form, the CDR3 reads TGTGCCAGCGGGAGAGTCCGCAATCAGCCCCAGCATTTT. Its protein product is CASGRVRNQPQHF.

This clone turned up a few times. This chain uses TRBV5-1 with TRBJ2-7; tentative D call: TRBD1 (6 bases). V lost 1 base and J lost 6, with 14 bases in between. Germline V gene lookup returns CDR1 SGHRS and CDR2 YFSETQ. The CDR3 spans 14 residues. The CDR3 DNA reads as TGCGCCAGCAGCTTGAGAGGGGGAGATGGCGAGCAGTACTTC. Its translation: CASSLRGGDGEQYF.

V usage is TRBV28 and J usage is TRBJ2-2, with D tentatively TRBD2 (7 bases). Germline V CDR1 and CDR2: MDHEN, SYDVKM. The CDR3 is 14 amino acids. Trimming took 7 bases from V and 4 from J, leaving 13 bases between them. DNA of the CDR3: TGTGCCAGCACGAAGGGGGGGGCCACCGGGGAGCTGTTTTTT. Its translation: CASTKGGATGELFF.

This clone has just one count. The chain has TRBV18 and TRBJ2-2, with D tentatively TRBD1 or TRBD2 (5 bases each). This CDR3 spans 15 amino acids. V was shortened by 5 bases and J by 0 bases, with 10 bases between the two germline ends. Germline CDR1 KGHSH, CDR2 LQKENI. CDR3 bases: TGTGCCAGCTCAGTCGGGACGGCGAACACCGGGGAGCTGTTTTTT. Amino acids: CASSVGTANTGELFF.

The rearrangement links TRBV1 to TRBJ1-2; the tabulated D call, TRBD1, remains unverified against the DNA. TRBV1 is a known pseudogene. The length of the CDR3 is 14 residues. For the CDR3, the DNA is TGCACCAGCAGCCAAGATCCGACAGCATATGGCTACACCTTC. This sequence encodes CTSSQDPTAYGYTF.

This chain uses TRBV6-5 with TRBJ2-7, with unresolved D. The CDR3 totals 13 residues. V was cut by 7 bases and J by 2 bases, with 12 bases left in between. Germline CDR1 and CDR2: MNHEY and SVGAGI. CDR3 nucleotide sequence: TGTGCCAGCACATTGGATACAGCCTACGAGCAGTACTTC. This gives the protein CASTLDTAYEQYF.

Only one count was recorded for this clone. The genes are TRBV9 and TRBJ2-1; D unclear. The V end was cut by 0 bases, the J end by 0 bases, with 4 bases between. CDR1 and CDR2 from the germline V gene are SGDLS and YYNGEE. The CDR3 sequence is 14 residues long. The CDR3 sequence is CASSVAPSYNEQFF. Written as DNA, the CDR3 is TGTGCCAGCAGCGTAGCACCCTCCTACAATGAGCAGTTCTTC.

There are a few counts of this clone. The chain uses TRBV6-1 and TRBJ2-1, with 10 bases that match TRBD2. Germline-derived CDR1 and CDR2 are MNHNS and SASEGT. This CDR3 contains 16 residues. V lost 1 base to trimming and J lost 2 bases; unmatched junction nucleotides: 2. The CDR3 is CASSEGTSGTYNEQFF. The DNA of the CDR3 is TGTGCCAGCAGTGAAGGGACTAGCGGCACCTACAATGAGCAGTTCTTC.

The CDR3 DNA follows: TGTGCCAGCACCCGGGGACTAGCGGCCACCGGGGAGCTGTTTTTT. Translation gives CASTRGLAATGELFF. V gene TRBV2 combines with J gene TRBJ2-2, with 11 bases aligning to TRBD2. Trimming took 7 bases from V and 4 from J; bases not matched to a gene: 5. The CDR3 is made up of 15 amino acids. Germline loops: CDR1 SNHLY, CDR2 FYNNEI. The full variable domain, completed using reference TRBV2 and TRBJ2-2, is EPEVTQTPSHQVTQMGQEVILRCVPISNHLYFYWYRQILGQKVEFLVSFYNNEISEKSEIFDDQFSVERPDGSNFTLKIRSTKLEDSAMYFCASTRGLAATGELFFGEGSRLTVL.

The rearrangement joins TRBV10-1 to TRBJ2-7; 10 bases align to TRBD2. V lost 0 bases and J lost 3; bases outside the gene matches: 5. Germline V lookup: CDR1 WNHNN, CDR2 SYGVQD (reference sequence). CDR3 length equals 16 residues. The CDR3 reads CASSESSLAGDYEQYF. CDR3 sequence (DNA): TGCGCCAGCAGTGAGTCAAGTCTAGCGGGAGACTACGAGCAGTACTTC.

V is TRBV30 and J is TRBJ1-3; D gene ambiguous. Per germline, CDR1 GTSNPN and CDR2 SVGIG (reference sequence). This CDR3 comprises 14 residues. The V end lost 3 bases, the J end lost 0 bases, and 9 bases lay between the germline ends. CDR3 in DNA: TGTGCCTGGAGGGGCACCCTCTCTGGAAACACCATATATTTT. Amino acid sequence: CAWRGTLSGNTIYF.

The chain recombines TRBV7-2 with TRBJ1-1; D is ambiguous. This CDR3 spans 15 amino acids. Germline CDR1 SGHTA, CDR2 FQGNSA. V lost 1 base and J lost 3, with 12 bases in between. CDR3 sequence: CASSLGLGWDTEAFF. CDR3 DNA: TGTGCCAGCAGCTTAGGGCTGGGTTGGGACACTGAAGCTTTCTTT.

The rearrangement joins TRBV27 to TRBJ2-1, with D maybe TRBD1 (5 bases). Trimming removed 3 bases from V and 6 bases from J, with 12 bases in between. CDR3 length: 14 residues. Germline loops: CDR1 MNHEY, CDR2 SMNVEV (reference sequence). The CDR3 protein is CASSLVWQGNEQFF. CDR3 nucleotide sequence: TGTGCCAGCAGTTTGGTTTGGCAGGGCAATGAGCAGTTCTTC.

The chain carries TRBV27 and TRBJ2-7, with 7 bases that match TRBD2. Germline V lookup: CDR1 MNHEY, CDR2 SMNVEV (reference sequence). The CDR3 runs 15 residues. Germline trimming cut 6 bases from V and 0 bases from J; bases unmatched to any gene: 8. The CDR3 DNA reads TGTGCCAGCAGGAGTTTCGGCGGGAGCTCCTACGAGCAGTACTTC. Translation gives CASRSFGGSSYEQYF.

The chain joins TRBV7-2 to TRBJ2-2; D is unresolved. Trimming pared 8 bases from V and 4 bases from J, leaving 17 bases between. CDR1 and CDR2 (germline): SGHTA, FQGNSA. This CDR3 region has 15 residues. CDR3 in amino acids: CASARPGGSTGELFF. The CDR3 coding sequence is TGTGCCAGCGCGAGGCCGGGCGGCAGCACCGGGGAGCTGTTTTTT. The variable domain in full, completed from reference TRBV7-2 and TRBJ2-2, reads GAGVSQSPSNKVTEKGKDVELRCDPISGHTALYWYRQSLGQGLEFLIYFQGNSAPDKSGLPSDRFSAERTGGSVSTLTIQRTQQEDSAVYLCASARPGGSTGELFFGEGSRLTVL.

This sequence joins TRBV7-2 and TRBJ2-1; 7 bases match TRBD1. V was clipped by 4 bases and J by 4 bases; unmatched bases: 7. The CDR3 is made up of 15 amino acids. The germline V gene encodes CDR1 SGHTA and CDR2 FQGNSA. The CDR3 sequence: CASSSRTGAYNEQFF. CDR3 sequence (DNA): TGTGCCAGCAGCTCTAGGACAGGCGCGTACAATGAGCAGTTCTTC.

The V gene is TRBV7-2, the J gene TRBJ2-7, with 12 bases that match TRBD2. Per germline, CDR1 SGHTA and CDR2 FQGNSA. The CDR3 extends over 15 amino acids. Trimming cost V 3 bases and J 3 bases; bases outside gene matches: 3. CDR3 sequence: CASSFGLAGFYEQYF. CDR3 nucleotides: TGTGCCAGCAGCTTTGGACTAGCGGGGTTCTACGAGCAGTACTTC.

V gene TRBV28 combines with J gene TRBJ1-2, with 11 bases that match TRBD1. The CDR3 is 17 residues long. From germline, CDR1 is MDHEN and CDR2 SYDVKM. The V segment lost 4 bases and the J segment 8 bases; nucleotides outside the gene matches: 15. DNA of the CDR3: TGTGCCAGCAGTTCCATTCATCCGGACAGGGGGCGGCGAGGCTACACCTTC. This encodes CASSSIHPDRGRRGYTF.

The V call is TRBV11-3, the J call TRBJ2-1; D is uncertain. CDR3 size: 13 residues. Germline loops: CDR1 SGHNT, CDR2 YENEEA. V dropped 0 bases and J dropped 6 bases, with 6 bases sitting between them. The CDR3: CASSLEAPNEQFF. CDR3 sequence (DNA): TGTGCCAGCAGCTTAGAAGCCCCCAATGAGCAGTTCTTC. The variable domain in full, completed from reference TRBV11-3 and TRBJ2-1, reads EAGVVQSPRYKIIEKKQPVAFWCNPISGHNTLYWYLQNLGQGPELLIRYENEEAVDDSQLPKDRFSAERLKGVDSTLKIQPAELGDSAVYLCASSLEAPNEQFFGPGTRLTVL.